These 14 T cell receptor beta chains were sequenced from one sample in a study of T-cell memory formation after mild COVID-19. TCRdb reanalysed the 5' RACE reads using MiXCR and keeps one entry per CDR3 protein. The sample lists about 280,000 distinct CDR3 sequences, 8% to 9% seen once, with approximately 23% in the top ten. Sequencing used PBMCs or a T cell subset sorted from them (not recorded which). The receptor set was obtained from a man younger than 30 who had mild COVID-19 (a few samples of this study predate the infection). Cell type and time point are not known.

Many counts were recorded for this clonotype. The V gene is TRBV5-1, the J gene TRBJ2-6; no clear D gene. V shed 4 bases and J shed 0 bases, with 8 bases lying between them. Germline V gives CDR1 SGHRS, CDR2 YFSETQ. This CDR3 comprises 15 residues. As DNA, the CDR3 is TGCGCCAGCAGCGCCTACAACTCTGGGGCCAACGTCCTGACTTTC. Its translation is CASSAYNSGANVLTF.

The V gene is TRBV6-5, the J gene TRBJ1-5, with 7 bases identical to TRBD1. This CDR3 is 16 amino acids long. V gave up 5 bases and J gave up 7 bases; unmatched junction bases: 14. The germline V gene has CDR1 MNHEY and CDR2 SVGAGI. The CDR3 here is CASSHGKGAGEQPQHF. In nucleotides, the CDR3 is TGTGCCAGCAGTCACGGGAAGGGGGCCGGTGAGCAGCCCCAGCATTTT.

This clonotype has a handful of counts. V and J are TRBV20-1 and TRBJ1-2; D perhaps matches TRBD1 (6 bases). The V gene lost 5 bases and the J gene lost 4 bases, with 17 bases spanning the gap. This CDR3 is 14 amino acids long. From germline, CDR1 is DFQATT and CDR2 SNEGSKA (reference sequence). This chain's CDR3 is CSADDPGHSYGYTF. CDR3 DNA: TGCAGTGCTGATGACCCGGGACATAGCTATGGCTACACCTTC.

This clonotype was counted a few times. CDR3 amino acids: CASSEQGRQETQYF. As DNA, the CDR3 is TGTGCCAGCAGTGAACAGGGGCGCCAAGAGACCCAGTACTTC. The chain joins TRBV25-1 to TRBJ2-5, with TRBD1 as a possible D gene (6 bases). Germline V lookup: CDR1 MGHDK, CDR2 SYGVNS. This CDR3 has 14 residues. V shed 2 bases and J shed 1 base, with 8 bases lying between them.

There are a few counts of this clonotype. The J gene is TRBJ1-6, the V gene TRBV12-3 or TRBV12-4, with no clear D. Trimming shortened V by 1 base and J by 10 bases, and 8 bases separated the two germline ends. The CDR3 runs 13 residues. The DNA for the CDR3 is TGTGCCAGCAGTTTAGTGGGTGACTCACCCCTCCACTTT. It translates to CASSLVGDSPLHF.

The chain links TRBV21-1 to TRBJ2-5; the table calls TRBD1, which could not be checked here. TRBV21-1 is an annotated pseudogene. The CDR3 runs 21 residues. The CDR3 bases are TGTGCCAGCAGCAAAGACCGGAAAAGCAAACAGGGGCCACAGCTCCAAGAGACCCAGTACTTC. Protein sequence: CASSKDRKSKQGPQLQETQYF.

This clonotype occurred a few times. The CDR3 spells CASSLGQGVGGYTF. The CDR3 DNA reads as TGCGCCAGCAGCTTGGGACAGGGGGTCGGTGGCTACACCTTC. The chain couples TRBV5-1 to TRBJ1-2, with TRBD1 matching over 9 bases. This CDR3 contains 14 residues. The V gene's germline CDR1 is SGHRS and CDR2 YFSETQ. J was trimmed by 7 bases and V by 0 bases; bases with no gene match: 4.

This clonotype has a count of ten or more. This rearrangement joins TRBV10-3 to TRBJ2-7, with 7 bases that match TRBD1. Trimming took 4 bases from V and 0 from J; bases not matched to a gene: 6. This CDR3 comprises 15 residues. Germline lookup yields CDR1 ENHRY and CDR2 SYGVKD. The CDR3 DNA reads as TGTGCCATCAGTGGGGGACAGTTAATCTCCTACGAGCAGTACTTC. Encoded protein: CAISGGQLISYEQYF.

With respect to this clonotype: The junction departs from germline at one end; a sequencing error may be responsible. V is TRBV7-2 and J is TRBJ2-3; D unresolved. CDR3 length: 14 amino acids. Germline CDR1 and CDR2: SGHTA and FQGNSA. CDR3 nucleotides: TGTGCCAGCAGCCCTATGACGGGCACGGATACGCAGTATTTT. It translates to CASSPMTGTDTQYF. The entire variable domain, with the rest obtained from reference TRBV7-2 and TRBJ2-3, is as follows: GAGVSQSPSNKVTEKGKDVELRCDPISGHTALYWYRQSLGQGLEFLIYFQGNSAPDKSGLPSDRFSAERTGGSVSTLTIQRTQQEDSAVYLCASSPMTGTDTQYFGPGTRLTVL.

This clonotype was picked up many times. The CDR3 reads CASSSRGVVEQYV. CDR3 DNA: TGTGCCAGCAGCTCCAGGGGGGTCGTCGAGCAGTACGTC. The rearrangement uses TRBV7-9 and TRBJ2-7; TRBD1 is a possible D gene (7 bases). The CDR3 runs to 13 residues. The germline gives CDR1 SEHNR, CDR2 FQNEAQ (reference sequence). Trimming pared 4 bases from V and 6 bases from J, leaving 13 bases between.

The chain is built from TRBV6-2 or TRBV6-3 and TRBJ2-7; 10 bases fit TRBD2. The germline gives CDR1 MNHEY, CDR2 SVGEGT. This CDR3 has 14 residues. V shed 6 bases, J shed 2 bases, and the junction held 4 bases outside the gene matches. The CDR3 is CASRPSGGAYEQYV. CDR3 DNA: TGTGCCAGCAGACCAAGCGGGGGGGCCTACGAGCAGTACGTC.

For this clonotype: A much larger clone is a single base away; this may be a read error. The CDR3 sequence is CASSFAWEGKLFF. In DNA, the CDR3 is TGCGCCAGCAGCTTCGCCTGGGAGGGAAAACTGTTTTTT. V gene TRBV5-1 combines with J gene TRBJ1-4; no clear D. The CDR3 contains 13 residues. V was shortened by 2 bases and J by 10 bases, with 12 bases between the two germline ends. CDR1 and CDR2 (germline): SGHRS, YFSETQ.

This clonotype was picked up a small number of times. The chain couples TRBV4-1 to TRBJ2-1, with 11 bases fitting TRBD2. Germline V gene lookup returns CDR1 MGHRA and CDR2 YSYEKL. Trimming took 3 bases from V and 3 from J; bases not matched to a gene: 4. The CDR3 extends over 16 amino acids. Written as DNA, the CDR3 is TGCGCCAGCAGCCAGGTAGCGGGGGGGGTCTACAATGAGCAGTTCTTC. The encoded protein is CASSQVAGGVYNEQFF.

The J gene is TRBJ2-1, the V gene TRBV4-2; TRBD1 matches at 7 bases. The CDR3 extends over 15 amino acids. Germline loops: CDR1 LGHNA, CDR2 YNFKEQ. Trimming at V came to 1 base and at J to 6 bases, leaving 6 bases not matched to a gene. CDR3 residues: CASSQVPGQSNEQFF. The CDR3 nucleotides are TGTGCCAGCAGCCAAGTACCGGGACAGTCCAATGAGCAGTTCTTC.